One and the same sample provided the 8 T cell receptor beta chains below, sequenced in a study of blood T cell repertoires in COVID-19. The table came from immunoSEQ multiplex PCR; TCRdb's copy has only in-frame clones and leaves some out. The sample has some 93,000 clones, approximately 85% seen once. The sequencing sample was made of peripheral blood. These receptor sequences come from a man aged 55 to 70 with acute or convalescent COVID-19.

The chain combines TRBV4-1 with TRBJ1-1; TRBD1 agrees at 7 bases. The V segment lost 0 bases and the J segment 0 bases; nucleotides outside the gene matches: 1. The CDR3 contains 15 residues. Per germline, CDR1 MGHRA and CDR2 YSYEKL. The CDR3, as DNA: TGCGCCAGCAGCCAAGAAGGGGGCTTGAACACTGAAGCTTTCTTT. Its translation is CASSQEGGLNTEAFF.

The V gene is TRBV6-5, the J gene TRBJ1-6; perhaps TRBD1 as D (6 bases). CDR1 is MNHEY, CDR2 SVGAGI, per germline. The CDR3 is made up of 14 amino acids. The germline V and J ends were trimmed by 6 bases and 8 bases, with 14 bases remaining between them. In nucleotides, the CDR3 is TGTGCCAGCAGGACGACAGGTTCAGATTCACCCCTCCACTTT. It yields the protein CASRTTGSDSPLHF.

The chain links TRBV6-5 to TRBJ1-1; 10 bases line up with TRBD1. The CDR3 is 15 amino acids. V lost 7 bases and J lost 2; bases outside the gene matches: 7. The germline gives CDR1 MNHEY, CDR2 SVGAGI. CDR3 amino acids: CASTDRGLFNTEAFF. CDR3 sequence (DNA): TGTGCCAGCACCGACAGGGGGCTATTTAACACTGAAGCTTTCTTT.

This clone was counted a single time. The J gene is TRBJ2-2, the V gene TRBV6-2 or TRBV6-3; a possible D gene is TRBD1 (5 bases). Germline CDR1 and CDR2: MNHEY and SVGEGT. V lost 5 bases to trimming and J lost 7 bases, with 11 bases between them. This CDR3 contains 13 residues. The CDR3 bases are TGTGCCAGCAGTCCGACGACAGTCGGGGAGCTGTTTTTT. As protein: CASSPTTVGELFF.

The V and J genes are TRBV24-1 and TRBJ1-1; TRBD1 might be the D (6 bases). V dropped 0 bases and J dropped 5 bases, with 12 bases sitting between them. Germline CDR1 KGHDR, CDR2 SFDVKD. This CDR3 has 15 residues. The CDR3 sequence: CATSDLKGRGTEAFF. The CDR3 nucleotides read TGTGCCACCAGTGATTTGAAAGGGAGGGGGACTGAAGCTTTCTTT.

This clone was recorded only once. This chain links TRBV19 with TRBJ1-2; 11 nucleotides line up with TRBD1. CDR1 and CDR2 (germline): LNHDA, SQIVND (reference sequence). This CDR3 contains 16 residues. The V segment lost 5 bases and the J segment 5 bases; nucleotides outside the gene matches: 10. The CDR3 loop is CASSSGGDRGSYGYTF. CDR3 DNA: TGTGCCAGTAGTTCCGGAGGGGACAGGGGGAGTTATGGCTACACCTTC.

This clone showed up just once. The chain carries TRBV11-3 and TRBJ2-7; D may be TRBD1 (5 bases). CDR3 size: 13 residues. The V end lost 0 bases, the J end lost 2 bases, and 5 bases lay between the germline ends. The germline V gene encodes CDR1 SGHNT and CDR2 YENEEA. The CDR3 DNA sequence: TGTGCCAGCAGCTTAGAAGGGGCCTACGAGCAGTACTTC. It is translated as CASSLEGAYEQYF. Drawing the rest from reference TRBV11-3 and TRBJ2-7, the complete variable domain is EAGVVQSPRYKIIEKKQPVAFWCNPISGHNTLYWYLQNLGQGPELLIRYENEEAVDDSQLPKDRFSAERLKGVDSTLKIQPAELGDSAVYLCASSLEGAYEQYFGPGTRLTVT.

The chain recombines TRBV2 with TRBJ1-1; 7 positions match TRBD1. Trimming took 6 bases from V and 5 from J; bases not matched to a gene: 6. Per germline, CDR1 SNHLY and CDR2 FYNNEI. The length of the CDR3 is 13 residues. CDR3 DNA: TGTGCCAGCAGCGTACGACAGGGTACTGAAGCTTTCTTT. Protein: CASSVRQGTEAFF.